This T cell receptor (beta chain) was obtained from a study of regulatory T cells in long-lasting Graves disease (TCRdb year 2021). Some background on the complete study: Persistent Graves' disease was defined as persistently positive TSH receptor autoantibodies together with antithyroid drug treatment for over 5 years. This study used TCR sequencing and RNA sequencing of peripheral blood to compare persistent Graves' disease patients against newly diagnosed Graves' disease patients. On average, persistent Graves' disease patients in the clinical cohort had been on antithyroid drugs for approximately ten years. The study was registered as a clinical trial and conducted in China. TCR sequencing covered some 13 persistent and around 20 newly diagnosed Graves' disease patients, some 33 samples in total.

Library preparation was by multiplex PCR. TCRdb names Illumina HiSeq 4000 as the instrument used. To build TCR beta libraries, CDR3 regions were amplified by Arm-PCR using iRepertoire HTBI primers. Before sequencing, the PCR products went through gel purification. In the paper's pipeline: Gene usage analysis of CDR3 amino acid clonotypes relied on the approximately 60 TRBV and 15 or so TRBJ segments identified across samples. Filtered high-quality paired reads were merged into contigs using COPE and FqMerger. Contigs were aligned with BLAST to IMGT TRBV, TRBD and TRBJ reference genes, and CDR3 was defined per IMGT. Clonotypes above 0.1% frequency were classified as highly expanded clones. Shannon entropy was used to measure repertoire diversity, and the Gini coefficient was used to measure V-J evenness. Clonotypes shared by more than one individual were considered public. TCRdb itself trimmed the public reads at Q25 with fastp, ran MiXCR and retained productive beta chains. Rows with a matching CDR3 protein are joined into one entry that keeps the most common DNA and genes. These V and J calls rely on TCRdb rather than the paper's analysis. For this sample there are 700,000 or so distinct CDR3 sequences; 25% to 35% appear just once. The top ten clones comprise about 40% of the sample.

This specimen's time point label, interpreted: persistent/refractory GD, antithyroid drugs over 5 years with positive TRAb. RNA was extracted from PBMCs in TRIzol for both TCR sequencing and RNA sequencing. The diagnosis of Graves' disease was made according to American Thyroid Association guidelines. Recruitment of patients was carried out at an endocrinology department in Xi'an, China. Each patient gave approximately 9 milliliters of peripheral blood, collected in an EDTA anticoagulant tube. Ficoll Paque Plus density gradient separation was used to isolate PBMCs, and no further T cell sorting was done. An Agilent 2100 Bioanalyzer and agarose gel were used to assess RNA quality, and a NanoDrop 2000 was used to measure RNA concentration. General study outcomes and caveats: Persistent Graves' disease patients showed lower TCR Shannon entropy and fewer highly expanded clones than newly diagnosed patients, suggesting clonal expansion. Preferential use of TRBV28, TRBJ1-2 and TRBJ2-5 was observed in persistent disease, whereas TRBV20-1 and TRBJ2-1 were favored in newly diagnosed disease. Only the TCR beta chain was sequenced and analyzed. Peripheral blood alone was examined, since thyroid tissue, which constituted the primary lesion, could not be accessed. The authors acknowledged the small sample size as a limitation that may reduce accuracy. Patients with persistent disease shared more public clonotypes (about 2,700) than newly diagnosed patients did (966).

V loses 4 bases at its end and J loses 0 bases; junction bases beyond the gene matches: 2. CDR1 ENHRY and CDR2 SYGVKD are derived from the germline V gene. Including cysteine and phenylalanine, the CDR3 has 15 amino acids. Only the CDR3 region is kept as DNA, spanning 45 bases read in frame from base 1. For this clonotype: Its antigen is not yet known. No per-base quality is available; no much larger clone lies one base away.

Sequenced here: peripheral blood mononuclear cells (PBMCs), sampled when the disease was refractory, from a patient treated with antithyroid drugs. The origin of this receptor is a female donor with Graves disease. Recombination connected TRBV10-3 to TRBJ1-3, and TRBD1 matches 8 of the central bases. The DNA sequence follows: TGTGCCATCAGTGGACAGGGGAACTCTGGAAACACCATATATTTT. It translates as CAISGQGNSGNTIYF.